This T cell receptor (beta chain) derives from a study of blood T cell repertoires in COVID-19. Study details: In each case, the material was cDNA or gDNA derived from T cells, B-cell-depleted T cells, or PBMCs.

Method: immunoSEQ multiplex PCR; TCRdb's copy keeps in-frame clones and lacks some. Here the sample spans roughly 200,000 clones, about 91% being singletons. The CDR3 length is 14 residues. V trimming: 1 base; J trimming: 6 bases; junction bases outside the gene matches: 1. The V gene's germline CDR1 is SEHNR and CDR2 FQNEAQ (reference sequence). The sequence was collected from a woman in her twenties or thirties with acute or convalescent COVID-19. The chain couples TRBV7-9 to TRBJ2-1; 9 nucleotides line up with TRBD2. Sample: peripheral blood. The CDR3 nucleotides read TGTGCCAGCAGCTTAGGCGGGAGGGGCAATGAGCAGTTCTTC. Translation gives CASSLGGRGNEQFF. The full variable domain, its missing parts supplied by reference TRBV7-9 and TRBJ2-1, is DTGVSQNPRHKITKRGQNVTFRCDPISEHNRLYWYRQTLGQGPEFLTYFQNEAQLEKSRLLSDRFSAERPKGSFSTLEIQRTEQGDSAMYLCASSLGGRGNEQFFGPGTRLTVL.